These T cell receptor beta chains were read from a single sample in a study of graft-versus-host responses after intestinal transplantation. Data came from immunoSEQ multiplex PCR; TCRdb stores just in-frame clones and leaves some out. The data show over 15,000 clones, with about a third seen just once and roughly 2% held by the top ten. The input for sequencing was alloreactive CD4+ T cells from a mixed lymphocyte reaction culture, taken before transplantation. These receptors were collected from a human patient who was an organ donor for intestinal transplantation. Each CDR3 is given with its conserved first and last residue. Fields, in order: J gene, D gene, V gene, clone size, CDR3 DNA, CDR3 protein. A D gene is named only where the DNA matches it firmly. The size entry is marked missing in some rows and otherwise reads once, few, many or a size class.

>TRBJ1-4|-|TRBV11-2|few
TGTGCCAGCAGCCTGAGTCCGGGTCGCGGACTGTTTTTT
CASSLSPGRGLFF
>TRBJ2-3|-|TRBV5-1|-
TGCGCCAGCAGCTTGTTGCAGCCTAGCACAGATACGCAGTATTTT
CASSLLQPSTDTQYF
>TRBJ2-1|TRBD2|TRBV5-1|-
TGCGCCAGCAGCTTGCTAGCGGGAGGTCCCCATGAGCAGTTCTTC
CASSLLAGGPHEQFF
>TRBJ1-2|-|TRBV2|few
TGTGCCAGCTGTTTGAGGTCCGGGAATGGCTACACCTTC
CASCLRSGNGYTF
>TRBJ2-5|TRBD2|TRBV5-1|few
TGCGCCAGCAGCTCCGGGACTAGCGGCAAAGAGACCCAGTACTTC
CASSSGTSGKETQYF
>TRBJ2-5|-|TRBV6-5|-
TGTGCCAGCAGTTACGGGGTAGTAGAGACCCAGTACTTC
CASSYGVVETQYF
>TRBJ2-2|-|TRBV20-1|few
TGCAGTGGCTTTTACACCGGGGAGCTGTTTTTT
CSGFYTGELFF
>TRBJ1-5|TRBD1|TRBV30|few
TGTGCCTGGAGTAGACAGGGTAATCAGCCCCAGCATTTT
CAWSRQGNQPQHF
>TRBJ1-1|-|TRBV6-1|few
TGTGCCAGCAGTTCTCTTTTGGAGAACACTGAAGCTTTCTTT
CASSSLLENTEAFF
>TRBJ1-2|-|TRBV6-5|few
TGTGCCAGCCAAGGACATCCAAGTTTGAGCTACACCTTC
CASQGHPSLSYTF
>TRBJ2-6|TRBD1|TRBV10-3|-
TGTGCCACGGACAGGGCTGGGGCCAACGTCCTGACTTTC
CATDRAGANVLTF
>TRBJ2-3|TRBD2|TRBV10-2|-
TGCGCCAGCGCGGGACTAGCGGTCAGCACAGATACGCAGTATTTT
CASAGLAVSTDTQYF
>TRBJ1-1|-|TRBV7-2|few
TGTGCCAGCAGCTTGAGGGGGGTAGGCGCTGAAGCTTTCTTT
CASSLRGVGAEAFF